Given below is one T cell receptor (beta chain) in context. CDR1 and CDR2 (germline): SGHDN, FVKESK. CDR3 length: 20 residues. The J segment lost 3 bases and the V segment lost 5 bases, leaving 18 bases of the junction unmatched. The data are from a study of cytomegalovirus exposure and HLA in healthy donors. PCR involved 60 Vbeta and 13 Jbeta primers. Here immunoSEQ multiplex PCR was the method, and the copy in TCRdb shows in-frame clones only, minus some. This table holds roughly 160,000 clones, approximately 80% found once. The clonotype originates from a male donor in good health and CMV-seronegative. This chain joins TRBV14 and TRBJ2-6; TRBD1 aligns across 8 bases. The sequenced sample consisted of PBMCs. The CDR3: CASSSYDRGIPASGANVLTF. CDR3 bases: TGTGCCAGCAGCTCTTACGACAGGGGAATACCAGCTAGTGGGGCCAACGTCCTGACTTTC.